This T cell receptor beta chain was observed in a study of T cell responses to AZD1222 COVID-19 vaccine. Data came from immunoSEQ multiplex PCR; TCRdb stores just in-frame clones and leaves some out. This sample has 79,000 or so clones; approximately 80% occur once, and the top ten carry roughly 29%. In its sample, this clone was seen once. This clonotype originated in an adult who received the MenACWY meningococcal vaccine as a control. This sample comprised peripheral blood, obtained 28 days after the second dose of the MenACWY control vaccine.

Here the CDR3 reads CAWKGYRGGSSYEQYF. CDR3 coding DNA: TGTGCCTGGAAGGGCTACCGGGGCGGGAGCTCCTACGAGCAGTACTTC. The chain uses TRBV30 and TRBJ2-7, with 7 bases matching TRBD2. The CDR3 spans 16 residues. Germline V CDR1 and CDR2: GTSNPN, SVGIG (reference sequence). J gave up 0 bases and V 4 bases, and 12 bases lay outside the gene matches.